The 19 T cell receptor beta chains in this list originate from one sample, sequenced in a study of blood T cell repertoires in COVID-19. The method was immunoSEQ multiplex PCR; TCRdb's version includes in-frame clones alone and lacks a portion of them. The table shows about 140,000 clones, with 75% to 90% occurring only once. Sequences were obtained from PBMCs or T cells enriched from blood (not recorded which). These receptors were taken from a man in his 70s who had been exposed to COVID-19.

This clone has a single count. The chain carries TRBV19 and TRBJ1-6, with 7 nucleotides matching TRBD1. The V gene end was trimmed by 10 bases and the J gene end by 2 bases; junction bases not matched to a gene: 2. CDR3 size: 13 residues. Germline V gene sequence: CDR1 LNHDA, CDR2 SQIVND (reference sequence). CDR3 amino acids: CATQGTYNSPLHF. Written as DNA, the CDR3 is TGTGCCACACAGGGGACCTATAATTCACCCCTCCACTTT.

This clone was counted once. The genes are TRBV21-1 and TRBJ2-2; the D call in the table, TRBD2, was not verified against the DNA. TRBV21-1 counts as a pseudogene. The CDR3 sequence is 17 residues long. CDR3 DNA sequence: TGTGCCAGCAGCATACCGAGACTAGCGGCCCTTATAGGGGAGCTGTTTTTT. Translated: CASSIPRLAALIGELFF.

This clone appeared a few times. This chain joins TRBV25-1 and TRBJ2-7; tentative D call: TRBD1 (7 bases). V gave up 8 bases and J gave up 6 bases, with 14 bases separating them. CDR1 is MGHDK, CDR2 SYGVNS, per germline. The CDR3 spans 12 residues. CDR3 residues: CASRQGAGEQYF. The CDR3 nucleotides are TGTGCCAGCCGACAGGGAGCGGGCGAGCAGTACTTC.

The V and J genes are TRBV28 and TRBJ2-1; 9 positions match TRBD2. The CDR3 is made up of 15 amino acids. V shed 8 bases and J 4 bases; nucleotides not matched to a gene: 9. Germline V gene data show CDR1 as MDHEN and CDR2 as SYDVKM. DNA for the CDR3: TGTGCCAGCGCACCCCTTAGCGGGAGTTACAATGAGCAGTTCTTC. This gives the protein CASAPLSGSYNEQFF.

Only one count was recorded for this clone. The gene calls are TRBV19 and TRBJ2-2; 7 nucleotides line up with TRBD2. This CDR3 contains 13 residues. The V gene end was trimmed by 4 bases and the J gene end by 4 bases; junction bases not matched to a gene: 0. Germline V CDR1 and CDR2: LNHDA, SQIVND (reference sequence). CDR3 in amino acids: CASSSGGTGELFF. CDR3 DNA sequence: TGTGCCAGTAGTAGCGGGGGCACCGGGGAGCTGTTTTTT.

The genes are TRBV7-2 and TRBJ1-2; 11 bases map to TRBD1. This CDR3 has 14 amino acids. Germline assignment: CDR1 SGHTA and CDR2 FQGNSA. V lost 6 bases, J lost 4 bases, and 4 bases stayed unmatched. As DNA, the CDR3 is TGTGCCAGCAGGGAAGGGACAGGGGGCTATGGCTACACCTTC. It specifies CASREGTGGYGYTF.

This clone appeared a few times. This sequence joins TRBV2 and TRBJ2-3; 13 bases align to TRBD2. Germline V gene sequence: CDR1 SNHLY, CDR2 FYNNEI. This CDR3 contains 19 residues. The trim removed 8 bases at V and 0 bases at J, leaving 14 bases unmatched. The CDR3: CASRRSTSGGLFSTDTQYF. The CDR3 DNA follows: TGTGCCAGCCGCCGGTCGACTAGCGGGGGGTTATTTAGCACAGATACGCAGTATTTT.

The CDR3 protein is CASRQGLTEQFF. The CDR3 bases are TGTGCCAGCAGGCAGGGACTCACTGAGCAGTTCTTC. V gene TRBV12-3 or TRBV12-4 combines with J gene TRBJ2-1; the D gene is possibly TRBD2 (6 bases). The CDR3 is made up of 12 amino acids. V was clipped by 6 bases and J by 9 bases, with 12 bases between them.

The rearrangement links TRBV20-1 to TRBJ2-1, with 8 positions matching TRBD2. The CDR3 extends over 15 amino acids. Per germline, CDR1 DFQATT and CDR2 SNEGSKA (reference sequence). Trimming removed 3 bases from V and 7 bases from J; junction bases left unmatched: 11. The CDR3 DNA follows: TGCAGTGCTAGTGTCGGGGGGGCTTTGATAAATGAGCAGTTCTTC. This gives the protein CSASVGGALINEQFF.

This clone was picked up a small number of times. CDR3 bases: TGTGCCAGCAGCGACCGGCGGGGGGGCCAGGAGACCCAGTACTTC. Translating it yields CASSDRRGGQETQYF. V is TRBV7-2 and J is TRBJ2-5; 9 bases are shared with TRBD2. V trimming: 5 bases; J trimming: 5 bases; junction bases outside the gene matches: 9. The CDR3 sequence is 15 residues long. CDR1 and CDR2 (germline): SGHTA, FQGNSA.

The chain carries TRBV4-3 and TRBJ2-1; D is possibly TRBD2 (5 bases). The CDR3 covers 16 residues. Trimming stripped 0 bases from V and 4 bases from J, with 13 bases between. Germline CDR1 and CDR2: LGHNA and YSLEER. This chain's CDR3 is CASSQDLASRYNEQFF. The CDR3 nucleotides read TGCGCCAGCAGCCAAGATTTGGCTAGCAGATACAATGAGCAGTTCTTC.

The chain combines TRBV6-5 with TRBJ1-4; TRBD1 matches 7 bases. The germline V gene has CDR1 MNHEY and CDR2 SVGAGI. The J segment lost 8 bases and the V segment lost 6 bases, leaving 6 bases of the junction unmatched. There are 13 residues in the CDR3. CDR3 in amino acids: CASSRDRGEKLFF. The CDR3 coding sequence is TGTGCCAGCAGCCGGGACAGAGGAGAAAAACTGTTTTTT.

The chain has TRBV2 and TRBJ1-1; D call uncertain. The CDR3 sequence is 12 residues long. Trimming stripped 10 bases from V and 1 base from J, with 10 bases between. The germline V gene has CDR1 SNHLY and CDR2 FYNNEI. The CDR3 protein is CATLGENTEAFF. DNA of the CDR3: TGTGCCACCCTGGGAGAGAACACTGAAGCTTTCTTT.

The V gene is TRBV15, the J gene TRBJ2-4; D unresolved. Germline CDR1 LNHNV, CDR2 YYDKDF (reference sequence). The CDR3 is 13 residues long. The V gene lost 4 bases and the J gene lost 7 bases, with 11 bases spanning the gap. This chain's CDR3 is CATSTSGANIQYF. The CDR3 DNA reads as TGTGCCACCAGCACCTCAGGTGCTAACATTCAGTACTTC.

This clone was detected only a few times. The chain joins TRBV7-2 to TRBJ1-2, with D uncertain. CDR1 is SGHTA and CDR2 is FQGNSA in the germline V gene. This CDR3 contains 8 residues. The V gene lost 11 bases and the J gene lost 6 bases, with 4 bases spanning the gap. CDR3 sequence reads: CAPDGYTF. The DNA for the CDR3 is TGTGCCCCGGATGGCTACACCTTC. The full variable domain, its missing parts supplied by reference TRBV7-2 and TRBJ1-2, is GAGVSQSPSNKVTEKGKDVELRCDPISGHTALYWYRQSLGQGLEFLIYFQGNSAPDKSGLPSDRFSAERTGGSVSTLTIQRTQQEDSAVYLCAPDGYTFGSGTRLTVV.

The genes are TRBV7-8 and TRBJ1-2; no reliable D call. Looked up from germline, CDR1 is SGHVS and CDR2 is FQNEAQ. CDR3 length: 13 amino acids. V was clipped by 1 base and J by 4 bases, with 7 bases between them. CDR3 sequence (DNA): TGTGCCAGCAGCTTAGGCGGAAGCTATGGCTACACCTTC. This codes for CASSLGGSYGYTF.

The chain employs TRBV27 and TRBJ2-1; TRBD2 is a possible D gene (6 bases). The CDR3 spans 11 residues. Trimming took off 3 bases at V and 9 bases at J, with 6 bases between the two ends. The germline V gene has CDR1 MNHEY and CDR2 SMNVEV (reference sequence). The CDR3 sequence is CASSLGLEQFF. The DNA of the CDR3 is TGTGCCAGCAGTTTGGGACTTGAGCAGTTCTTC.

The CDR3: CASSLANPGADTQYF. CDR3 nucleotides: TGTGCCAGCAGCTTAGCCAATCCAGGGGCAGATACGCAGTATTTT. The gene calls are TRBV11-3 and TRBJ2-3; a weak D match, TRBD1 (6 bases). The CDR3 is 15 residues long. The germline CDR1 and CDR2 sequences are SGHNT and YENEEA. With 1 base removed from V and 4 bases from J, the gap between germline ends came to 12 bases.

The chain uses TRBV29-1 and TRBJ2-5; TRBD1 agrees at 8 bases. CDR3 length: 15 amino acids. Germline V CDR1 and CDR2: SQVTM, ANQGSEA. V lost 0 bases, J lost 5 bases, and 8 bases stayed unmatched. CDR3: CSVEELGQASETQYF. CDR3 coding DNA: TGCAGCGTTGAAGAGCTGGGACAGGCGTCGGAGACCCAGTACTTC.